Following are 9 T cell receptor beta chains from one sample sequenced in a study of T and B cells in COVID-19 patients. TRB was amplified from about 250-500 ng of blood genomic DNA. BIOMED2 TRB-A/B primer pools were used in multiplex TRB PCR. Using its own MiXCR run on the multiplex PCR reads, TCRdb lists one record per CDR3 protein. This table holds about 14,000 distinct CDR3 sequences, about 30% found once. Material for sequencing was blood. These receptors were taken from a human donor who had recovered from COVID-19.

J is TRBJ2-3 and V is TRBV2, with D possibly TRBD1 on 6 matching bases. The germline CDR1 and CDR2 sequences are SNHLY and FYNNEI. The V and J ends lost 5 bases and 6 bases respectively, with 12 bases between them. The CDR3 spans 13 residues. CDR3 nucleotides: TGTGCCAGCAGTAAGAGGGGGTTGGATACGCAGTATTTT. It encodes CASSKRGLDTQYF.

The chain combines TRBV11-1 with TRBJ2-1; TRBD2 matches at 13 bases. CDR3 length: 15 amino acids. The V gene's germline CDR1 is SGHAT and CDR2 FQDESV (reference sequence). V was clipped by 5 bases and J by 8 bases; unmatched bases: 6. The CDR3 sequence: CASSPGLAGWYEQFF. The CDR3 bases are TGTGCCAGCAGCCCGGGACTAGCGGGATGGTATGAGCAGTTCTTC.

This clonotype is medium-sized. The rearrangement uses TRBV15 and TRBJ2-3; the D gene is possibly TRBD2 (6 bases). This CDR3 contains 14 residues. The germline V gene has CDR1 LNHNV and CDR2 YYDKDF (reference sequence). Between the trimmed V and J ends, which lost 3 bases and 0 bases, there was a span of 7 bases. The DNA for the CDR3 is TGTGCCACCAGCAGCGGGACTAGCACAGATACGCAGTATTTT. It yields the protein CATSSGTSTDTQYF.

The chain recombines TRBV28 with TRBJ1-5; D uncertain. Trimming took off 6 bases at V and 2 bases at J, with 11 bases between the two ends. Germline V gives CDR1 MDHEN, CDR2 SYDVKM. This CDR3 has 14 residues. CDR3 DNA sequence: TGTGCCAGCAGCGGATCGGTAGGCAATCAGCCCCAGCATTTT. It encodes CASSGSVGNQPQHF.

In this sample, this clonotype turned up many times. V usage is TRBV12-3 or TRBV12-4 and J usage is TRBJ2-2; D remains unclear. The CDR3 is made up of 14 amino acids. V gave up 0 bases and J gave up 4 bases, with 6 bases separating them. The CDR3 region has the DNA TGTGCCAGCAGTTTAGCAGGGTCCACCGGGGAGCTGTTTTTT. It codes for CASSLAGSTGELFF.

This clonotype has more than one count but fewer than ten. The rearrangement links TRBV6-4 to TRBJ2-1; TRBD2 agrees at 8 bases. Per germline, CDR1 MRHNA and CDR2 SNTAGT. The CDR3 covers 14 residues. V was clipped by 5 bases and J by 4 bases; unmatched bases: 4. CDR3 nucleotides: TGTGCCAGCAGTCCGGGAGGGACTTACAATGAGCAGTTCTTC. Translated: CASSPGGTYNEQFF.

This clonotype turned up a few times. This chain uses TRBV27 with TRBJ2-7, with D uncertain. Germline CDR1 and CDR2: MNHEY and SMNVEV (reference sequence). Trimming shortened V by 1 base and J by 0 bases, and 7 bases separated the two germline ends. The CDR3 extends over 14 amino acids. The CDR3 sequence is CASSLFRSSYEQYF. The CDR3 bases are TGTGCCAGCAGTTTATTTCGGAGCTCCTACGAGCAGTACTTC.

This clonotype showed up just a few times. The rearrangement links TRBV6-4 to TRBJ2-1, with 7 nucleotides matching TRBD2. Unmatched junction bases numbered 6, after V lost 4 bases and J lost 3 bases. The CDR3 is 15 amino acids. Germline lookup yields CDR1 MRHNA and CDR2 SNTAGT. CDR3 DNA: TGTGCCAGCAGTGTGATGTCTAGCGGCTACAATGAGCAGTTCTTC. As protein: CASSVMSSGYNEQFF.

About this clonotype: The DNA is left out, because the CDR3 cannot be placed on it with certainty; the CDR3 is given as TCRdb lists it. This chain's CDR3 is CASSMDPSYNEQFFGPGTGELFF. V and J are TRBV19 and TRBJ2-2; the table calls TRBD1, which could not be checked here. CDR1 and CDR2 from the germline V gene are LNHDA and SQIVND (reference sequence). The CDR3 region is 23 residues in length, termini included.